The 16 T cell receptor beta chains listed next were all sequenced from one sample in a study of cytomegalovirus exposure and HLA in healthy donors. In the PCR, 60 Vbeta and 13 Jbeta primers were used. Some clones are missing from TCRdb's copy, which holds only in-frame ones; the method was immunoSEQ multiplex PCR. The sample totals approximately 130,000 clones. Sequenced input: PBMCs. Receptors were obtained from a woman aged 55-69 years in good health and CMV-seronegative.

The chain uses TRBV6-1 and TRBJ2-7; 9 nucleotides align to TRBD2. Germline CDR1 is MNHNS and CDR2 is SASEGT. CDR3 length: 15 amino acids. With V trimmed by 3 bases and J by 4 bases, 7 bases remained unmatched. CDR3 sequence: CASSDGGTSHYEQYF. The CDR3 DNA reads as TGTGCCAGCAGTGACGGGGGGACTAGCCATTACGAGCAGTACTTC.

The chain combines TRBV4-1 with TRBJ2-3; TRBD2 matches 7 bases. The V gene end was trimmed by 6 bases and the J gene end by 6 bases; junction bases not matched to a gene: 9. The CDR3 loop spans 14 amino acids. The V gene's germline CDR1 is MGHRA and CDR2 YSYEKL. Here the CDR3 reads CASSGEGRGDTQYF. In DNA form, the CDR3 reads TGCGCCAGCAGTGGGGAGGGCCGAGGGGATACGCAGTATTTT.

The rearrangement uses TRBV7-9 and TRBJ1-6; no definite D call. This CDR3 has 15 amino acids. From germline, CDR1 is SEHNR and CDR2 FQNEAQ (reference sequence). With 0 bases removed from V and 8 bases from J, the gap between germline ends came to 11 bases. The chain's CDR3 is CASSLANDFYSPLHF. The CDR3 coding sequence is TGTGCCAGCAGCTTAGCGAATGACTTTTATTCACCCCTCCACTTT.

Comment on this clone: The sample contains more than one DNA sequence encoding this CDR3. The V call is TRBV5-1, the J call TRBJ2-3; the D gene is possibly TRBD2 (5 bases). The CDR3 length is 13 residues. From germline, CDR1 is SGHRS and CDR2 YFSETQ. Between the trimmed V and J ends, which lost 2 bases and 1 base, there was a span of 5 bases. The CDR3 DNA reads TGCGCCAGCAGCTTAGCGGGCACAGATACGCAGTATTTT. Its translation: CASSLAGTDTQYF.

The DNA of the CDR3 is TGTGCCATCAGTGAAGGCCAGGGAGGAGAGACCCAGTACTTC. This translates into CAISEGQGGETQYF. The chain has TRBV10-3 and TRBJ2-5; tentatively, D is TRBD2 (6 bases). V dropped 3 bases and J dropped 4 bases, with 12 bases sitting between them. This CDR3 region has 14 residues. The germline gives CDR1 ENHRY, CDR2 SYGVKD.

The DNA for the CDR3 is TGTGCCAGCGGGGGGGGCGAGCAGTACTTC. Translation gives CASGGGEQYF. V usage is TRBV2 and J usage is TRBJ2-7; the match to TRBD2 covers 7 bases. The CDR3 contains 10 residues. The ends lost 8 bases at V and 6 bases at J; junction bases unmatched: 1. Germline CDR1 is SNHLY and CDR2 is FYNNEI.

The rearrangement links TRBV7-2 to TRBJ2-5; D is uncertain. The germline V gene encodes CDR1 SGHTA and CDR2 FQGNSA. V was trimmed by 1 base and J by 2 bases, leaving 5 bases between them. The CDR3 covers 13 residues. CDR3 nucleotides: TGTGCCAGCAGCTTAGTACTTCAAGAGACCCAGTACTTC. Amino acids: CASSLVLQETQYF.

In the case of this clone: One end of the junction fails to match germline, which may point to a read error. This chain uses TRBV7-7 with TRBJ2-5; D may be TRBD1 (6 bases). Germline V gives CDR1 SSHAT, CDR2 FNYEAQ (reference sequence). The CDR3 has 13 amino acids. CDR3 region: CASSPPGEETQYF. CDR3 bases: TGTGCTAGCAGCCCTCCAGGGGAGGAGACCCAGTACTTC.

The V and J genes are TRBV25-1 and TRBJ2-7, with TRBD1 matching 11 bases. The CDR3 consists of 16 residues. Germline trimming cut 2 bases from V and 5 bases from J; bases unmatched to any gene: 8. Germline-derived CDR1 and CDR2 are MGHDK and SYGVNS. The CDR3 reads CASSEKDRGLRNEQYF. Written as DNA, the CDR3 is TGTGCCAGCAGTGAAAAGGACAGGGGGCTAAGGAACGAGCAGTACTTC.

The V call is TRBV23-1, the J call TRBJ2-2; 9 positions agree with TRBD1. TRBV23-1 is an ORF; its function is uncertain. The CDR3 runs 21 residues. V lost 10 bases and J lost 3; bases outside the gene matches: 27. The CDR3 DNA reads as TGCGCCAACGACCCGAAAGTCCCGGGACAGGGAACCGAACAGGACACCGGGGAGCTGTTTTTT. As protein: CANDPKVPGQGTEQDTGELFF.

A note on this clone: In the same sample, other DNA sequences code for this CDR3. The V gene is TRBV15, the J gene TRBJ1-6; 7 bases agree with TRBD1. CDR3 length: 13 amino acids. The V and J ends lost 6 bases and 6 bases, in that order; junction bases with no gene match: 2. The germline gives CDR1 LNHNV, CDR2 YYDKDF (reference sequence). This CDR3 reads CATSRDSNSPLHF. DNA of the CDR3: TGTGCCACCAGTAGGGACAGTAATTCACCCCTCCACTTT.

V is TRBV10-3 and J is TRBJ2-5, with 11 bases fitting TRBD2. This CDR3 is 15 amino acids long. V dropped 7 bases and J dropped 4; count of bases not matched to a gene: 8. Looked up from germline, CDR1 is ENHRY and CDR2 is SYGVKD. Here the CDR3 reads CAINSDSGGAETQYF. CDR3 nucleotides: TGTGCCATCAACAGCGATAGCGGGGGGGCAGAGACCCAGTACTTC.

J is TRBJ2-2 and V is TRBV29-1, with a possible D match to TRBD2 (5 bases). Trimming shortened V by 4 bases and J by 2 bases, and 11 bases separated the two germline ends. The CDR3 has 14 amino acids. In germline, CDR1 is SQVTM, CDR2 ANQGSEA. The CDR3 here is CSVVGRTNTGELFF. The CDR3 region has the DNA TGCAGCGTTGTAGGCAGGACTAACACCGGGGAGCTGTTTTTT.

V usage is TRBV28 and J usage is TRBJ1-4; 7 bases fit TRBD1. V dropped 4 bases and J dropped 3; count of bases not matched to a gene: 5. Germline CDR1 and CDR2: MDHEN and SYDVKM. CDR3 length: 15 residues. In DNA, the CDR3 is TGTGCCAGCAGTTCAACAGGGGCGGCTAATGAAAAACTGTTTTTT. Residues: CASSSTGAANEKLFF.

The chain couples TRBV30 to TRBJ2-1, with 12 bases fitting TRBD2. Germline trimming cut 3 bases from V and 6 bases from J; bases unmatched to any gene: 3. Germline CDR1 is GTSNPN and CDR2 is SVGIG (reference sequence). The CDR3 is 14 amino acids. The CDR3 nucleotides read TGTGCCTGGAGGCCTAGCGGGAGGGGCAATGAGCAGTTCTTC. This sequence encodes CAWRPSGRGNEQFF.

The chain employs TRBV2 and TRBJ2-7; D is ambiguous. The germline V gene has CDR1 SNHLY and CDR2 FYNNEI. The CDR3 runs to 13 residues. With 7 bases removed from V and 3 bases from J, the gap between germline ends came to 13 bases. The CDR3 sequence is CASTMTRIYEQYF. The CDR3 DNA is TGTGCCAGCACCATGACACGAATCTACGAGCAGTACTTC.